The 28 T cell receptor beta chains given below trace back to one sample, sequenced in a study of blood T cells in healthy people across ages. It was with a sample-barcoded 5' primer and a J-beta primer mix that a second PCR of roughly 6 to 11 cycles was run. TCRdb redid the calling of the 5' RACE reads with MiXCR, one entry per CDR3 protein. The sample shows fewer than 1,200,000 distinct CDR3 sequences, less than 25% of them seen only once. The data also belong to a second study, concerning T cells of mothers and their children.

The material sequenced was blood. Every receptor here comes from a girl aged 2 to 9 in good health.

The V gene is TRBV28, the J gene TRBJ2-1; TRBD2 is a possible D gene (6 bases). The CDR3 runs to 16 residues. With 6 bases removed from V and 7 bases from J, the gap between germline ends came to 22 bases. CDR1 and CDR2 (germline): MDHEN, SYDVKM. The CDR3 sequence is CASSPAGSQVRNEQFF. The CDR3 bases are TGTGCCAGCAGCCCGGCCGGGAGTCAGGTTAGAAATGAGCAGTTCTTC.

This clonotype was seen a handful of times. The chain has TRBV19 and TRBJ1-2; tentatively, D is TRBD1 (5 bases). V was clipped by 7 bases and J by 4 bases, with 13 bases between them. The CDR3 extends over 13 amino acids. CDR1 is LNHDA, CDR2 SQIVND, per germline (reference sequence). CDR3 residues: CASNPGTVYGYTF. The CDR3 coding sequence is TGTGCCAGTAACCCAGGGACGGTCTATGGCTACACCTTC.

This chain links TRBV12-3 or TRBV12-4 with TRBJ1-4, with D possibly matching TRBD1 (6 bases). Between the trimmed V and J ends, which lost 6 bases and 7 bases, there was a span of 21 bases. This CDR3 spans 16 amino acids. This CDR3 reads CASRDFRRDNSEKLFF. DNA for the CDR3: TGTGCCAGCAGGGATTTTCGGCGGGACAATTCTGAAAAACTGTTTTTT.

In its sample, this clonotype was seen a few times. This chain uses TRBV2 with TRBJ1-2; no reliable D call. Per the germline V gene, CDR1 is SNHLY and CDR2 is FYNNEI. Trimming removed 8 bases at V and 2 bases at J, with 9 bases between. This CDR3 has 12 amino acids. The CDR3 loop is CASGRGNYGYTF. In DNA, the CDR3 is TGTGCCAGCGGTAGAGGAAACTATGGCTACACCTTC.

The table lists this clonotype with a few counts. The genes are TRBV7-2 and TRBJ2-2, with D possibly TRBD1 on 6 matching bases. From germline, CDR1 is SGHTA and CDR2 FQGNSA. Trimming took 5 bases from V and 7 from J, leaving 14 bases between them. The CDR3 contains 14 residues. The CDR3 sequence is CASSRSQGNGELFF. DNA for the CDR3: TGTGCCAGCAGCCGTTCGCAGGGGAACGGGGAGCTGTTTTTT.

V is TRBV5-1 and J is TRBJ2-5, with unresolved D. The CDR3 extends over 16 amino acids. Germline V gene data show CDR1 as SGHRS and CDR2 as YFSETQ. V was trimmed by 0 bases and J by 2 bases, leaving 14 bases between them. CDR3 coding DNA: TGCGCCAGCAGCTTGGGGGATCACCTACTTCAAGAGACCCAGTACTTC. Translation: CASSLGDHLLQETQYF.

J is TRBJ2-5 and V is TRBV7-3, with D hard to call. Trimming shortened V by 1 base and J by 5 bases, and 8 bases separated the two germline ends. This CDR3 has 13 residues. CDR1 is SGHTA and CDR2 is FQGTGA in the germline V gene. The CDR3 DNA is TGTGCCAGCAGCTTAATGGTCTCGGAGACCCAGTACTTC. This sequence encodes CASSLMVSETQYF.

In DNA, the CDR3 is TGCAGTGCTAGGGGACAGCGGGATGAAAAACTGTTTTTT. This sequence encodes CSARGQRDEKLFF. The chain couples TRBV20-1 to TRBJ1-4; 7 nucleotides line up with TRBD1. Germline V lookup: CDR1 DFQATT, CDR2 SNEGSKA (reference sequence). This CDR3 spans 13 amino acids. J lost 6 bases, V lost 3 bases, and 4 bases had no gene match.

Details on this clonotype: A junction boundary mismatches the germline segment, possibly from a read error. V and J are TRBV7-9 and TRBJ2-7; tentatively, D is TRBD2 (5 bases). CDR3 length: 12 residues. Germline V gene data show CDR1 as SEHNR and CDR2 as FQNEAQ (reference sequence). The DNA of the CDR3 is TGTGCCAGCAGCTTAAGCGGAACCGTTGCGTTCTTC. Translated: CASSLSGTVAFF.

This clonotype turned up a few times. This chain connects TRBV9 to TRBJ1-2; D uncertain. The CDR3 is 13 amino acids. Trimming took 2 bases from V and 0 from J, leaving 5 bases between them. The germline gives CDR1 SGDLS, CDR2 YYNGEE. This CDR3 is CASSVFSNYGYTF. CDR3 sequence (DNA): TGTGCCAGCAGCGTCTTCTCTAACTATGGCTACACCTTC.

This clonotype was seen only a few times. V gene TRBV12-3 or TRBV12-4 combines with J gene TRBJ2-7, with TRBD1 as a possible D gene (6 bases). V dropped 3 bases and J dropped 1 base, with 16 bases sitting between them. CDR3 length equals 16 residues. CDR3 sequence (DNA): TGTGCCAGCAGTTTTCTCACAGGGCGAGGGTCCTACGAGCAGTACTTC. It yields the protein CASSFLTGRGSYEQYF.

V and J are TRBV9 and TRBJ2-2; D is unresolved. V shed 5 bases and J shed 3 bases, with 20 bases lying between them. Germline lookup yields CDR1 SGDLS and CDR2 YYNGEE. This CDR3 is 17 amino acids long. DNA of the CDR3: TGTGCCAGCAGGAAGGACGGATCCTCAATTTACACCGGGGAGCTGTTTTTT. Translating it yields CASRKDGSSIYTGELFF.

This clonotype was picked up one time. The V and J genes are TRBV7-8 and TRBJ2-5, with 8 nucleotides matching TRBD1. With the DNA end fitting TRBJ2-7 better, the J assignment may be wrong. The germline V gene has CDR1 SGHVS and CDR2 FQNEAQ. This CDR3 contains 16 residues. The CDR3 protein is CASSHSRTGPSYEQYF. The CDR3 DNA follows: TGTGCCAGCAGTCATTCCAGGACAGGGCCTTCCTACGAGCAGTACTTC.

This clonotype has just one count. The rearrangement uses TRBV5-5 and TRBJ2-3; 10 bases are a match to TRBD1. Germline CDR1 SGHKS, CDR2 YYEKEE (reference sequence). The length of the CDR3 is 16 residues. V dropped 4 bases and J dropped 3; count of bases not matched to a gene: 8. CDR3 coding DNA: TGTGCCAGCAGCCTTAAACCGGGACAGGGGACAGATACGCAGTATTTT. Translating it yields CASSLKPGQGTDTQYF.

The chain links TRBV20-1 to TRBJ2-6; 7 bases line up with TRBD2. The CDR3 extends over 15 amino acids. Trimming took 0 bases from V and 2 from J; bases not matched to a gene: 1. Germline assignment: CDR1 DFQATT and CDR2 SNEGSKA (reference sequence). CDR3 coding DNA: TGCAGTGCTAGAGAGGGGGGGACTGGGGCCAACGTCCTGACTTTC. Residues: CSAREGGTGANVLTF.

This clonotype came up a few times. V and J are TRBV10-2 and TRBJ1-2; no clear D. This CDR3 comprises 16 residues. From germline, CDR1 is WSHSY and CDR2 SAAADI. The V and J ends lost 2 bases and 1 base respectively, with 14 bases between them. CDR3 in DNA: TGCGCCAGCAGTGAGACCGGCGGCTTTTTTAACTATGGCTACACCTTC. Residues: CASSETGGFFNYGYTF.

V usage is TRBV5-1 and J usage is TRBJ2-4; either TRBD1 or TRBD2 may fit D (5 bases each). CDR3 length equals 14 residues. The V gene lost 4 bases and the J gene lost 8 bases, with 16 bases spanning the gap. Germline V gene lookup returns CDR1 SGHRS and CDR2 YFSETQ. The CDR3 nucleotides are TGCGCCAGCAGCCACGGGACCTTTCCAGACATTCAGTACTTC. This codes for CASSHGTFPDIQYF.

This clonotype was observed once. V and J are TRBV24-1 and TRBJ2-1, with TRBD2 identical over 12 bases. CDR3 size: 18 residues. Germline V gene sequence: CDR1 KGHDR, CDR2 SFDVKD. The V segment lost 3 bases and the J segment 4 bases; nucleotides outside the gene matches: 9. CDR3 sequence (DNA): TGTGCCACCAGTGATGAGAACCGAGGACTAGCGGGATACAATGAGCAGTTCTTC. Its protein product is CATSDENRGLAGYNEQFF.

This sequence joins TRBV5-5 and TRBJ2-3, with 9 bases identical to TRBD2. The CDR3 has 15 amino acids. Trimming took 1 base from V and 3 from J; bases not matched to a gene: 3. The germline V gene has CDR1 SGHKS and CDR2 YYEKEE (reference sequence). CDR3 sequence (DNA): TGTGCCAGCAGCTTGTTTGCGGGGGGGACAGATACGCAGTATTTT. Translation: CASSLFAGGTDTQYF.

The chain uses TRBV7-6 and TRBJ2-2; perhaps TRBD2 as D (6 bases). V was cut by 7 bases and J by 7 bases, with 19 bases left in between. In germline, CDR1 is SGHVS, CDR2 FNYEAQ. The CDR3 extends over 15 amino acids. The CDR3 loop is CASTLIGGDIGELFF. In DNA, the CDR3 is TGTGCCAGCACCCTCATCGGGGGTGACATCGGGGAGCTGTTTTTT.

This clonotype was detected ten times or more. The gene calls are TRBV9 and TRBJ2-3; D gene unclear. The CDR3 has 12 residues. V gave up 3 bases and J gave up 2 bases, with 4 bases separating them. Germline V gene sequence: CDR1 SGDLS, CDR2 YYNGEE. The CDR3 bases are TGTGCCAGCAGCGGGTTCACAGATACGCAGTATTTT. It encodes CASSGFTDTQYF.

The genes are TRBV7-6 and TRBJ2-3; 15 nucleotides align to TRBD2. V gave up 4 bases and J gave up 5 bases; unmatched junction bases: 10. The germline V gene encodes CDR1 SGHVS and CDR2 FNYEAQ. This CDR3 region has 18 residues. DNA for the CDR3: TGTGCCAGCAGCTCCAGGACTAGCGGGGGGGTGGGGTTAGATACGCAGTATTTT. It translates to CASSSRTSGGVGLDTQYF.

V is TRBV19 and J is TRBJ2-1; either TRBD1 or TRBD2 may supply D (5 bases each). CDR1 and CDR2 from the germline V gene are LNHDA and SQIVND (reference sequence). The CDR3 loop spans 14 amino acids. With 0 bases removed from V and 5 bases from J, the gap between germline ends came to 8 bases. The CDR3 region has the DNA TGTGCCAGTAGTATAGACGGGACCCACAATGAGCAGTTCTTC. It yields the protein CASSIDGTHNEQFF.

In this sample, this clonotype turned up a few times. J is TRBJ2-7 and V is TRBV3-1; D ambiguous. The germline V gene encodes CDR1 LGHDT and CDR2 YNNKEL (reference sequence). The CDR3 consists of 13 residues. Trimming took off 4 bases at V and 5 bases at J, with 12 bases between the two ends. CDR3 protein: CASSPKRENEQYF. The CDR3 bases are TGTGCCAGCAGCCCTAAACGAGAAAACGAGCAGTACTTC.

The sample holds a few counts of this clonotype. The rearrangement joins TRBV7-3 to TRBJ2-3, with D uncertain. Per germline, CDR1 SGHTA and CDR2 FQGTGA. The CDR3 has 13 residues. The V end lost 3 bases, the J end lost 5 bases, and 9 bases lay between the germline ends. The CDR3: CASSLSLGDTQYF. As DNA, the CDR3 is TGTGCCAGCAGCTTGTCATTGGGAGATACGCAGTATTTT.

CDR3 loop: CASSPGTSNRYNEQFF. CDR3 sequence (DNA): TGCGCCAGCAGCCCTGGGACTTCGAATCGCTACAATGAGCAGTTCTTC. The chain employs TRBV5-1 and TRBJ2-1, with D perhaps matching TRBD2 (6 bases). Germline V gene lookup returns CDR1 SGHRS and CDR2 YFSETQ. Trimming took 4 bases from V and 3 from J, leaving 17 bases between them. This CDR3 has 16 residues.

This clonotype was seen a few times. The rearrangement uses TRBV7-2 and TRBJ2-5; 12 nucleotides line up with TRBD2. With the DNA end fitting TRBJ2-1 better, the J assignment may be wrong. CDR1 and CDR2 from the germline V gene are SGHTA and FQGNSA. There are 15 residues in the CDR3. The CDR3 sequence is CASSPQLAGGHEQFF. The CDR3 DNA sequence: TGTGCCAGCAGCCCCCAACTAGCGGGGGGCCATGAGCAGTTCTTC.

The chain uses TRBV2 and TRBJ1-1; the D gene is possibly TRBD1 (5 bases). This CDR3 comprises 13 residues. The V gene's germline CDR1 is SNHLY and CDR2 FYNNEI. Trimming pared 2 bases from V and 7 bases from J, leaving 11 bases between. CDR3 DNA: TGTGCCAGCAGTGAAAATTGGGGGGGTGAAGCTTTCTTT. As protein: CASSENWGGEAFF.